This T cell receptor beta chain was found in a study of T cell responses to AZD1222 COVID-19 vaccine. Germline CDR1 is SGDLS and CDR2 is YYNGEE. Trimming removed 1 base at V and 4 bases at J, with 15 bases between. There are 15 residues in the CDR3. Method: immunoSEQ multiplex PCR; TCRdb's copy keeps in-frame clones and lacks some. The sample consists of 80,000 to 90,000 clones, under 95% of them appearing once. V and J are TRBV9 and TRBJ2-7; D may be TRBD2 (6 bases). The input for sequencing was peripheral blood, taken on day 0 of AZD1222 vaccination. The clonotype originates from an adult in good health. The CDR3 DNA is TGTGCCAGCAGCGTAAGATGGAGGGGATTTTACGAGCAGTACTTC. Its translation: CASSVRWRGFYEQYF.